These 15 T cell receptor beta chains were all obtained from the same sample, sequenced in a study of regulatory T cells in long-lasting Graves disease. Time point: newly diagnosed GD, antithyroid drugs for less than 3 months. Extracted PBMC RNA gave rise to the TCR library. In building TCR beta libraries, iRepertoire HTBI primers were used together with Arm-PCR of CDR3 regions. TCRdb passed the multiplex PCR reads through MiXCR, listing each CDR3 protein once. The repertoire holds a few hundred thousand distinct CDR3 sequences, roughly 15% seen once, with around a sixth in the top ten. These data were likewise used in another study, on T cells in Graves' hyperthyroidism and ophthalmopathy.

The input for sequencing was peripheral blood mononuclear cells (PBMCs), taken at new diagnosis, from a patient treated with antithyroid drugs. The receptors derive from a woman between 50 and 59 years old with Graves disease.

At least ten counts were recorded for this clonotype. The V and J genes are TRBV11-2 and TRBJ1-2; 10 bases are a match to TRBD1. Germline V gene data show CDR1 as SGHAT and CDR2 as FQNNGV. With V trimmed by 1 base and J by 8 bases, 4 bases remained unmatched. This CDR3 is built from 14 residues. The CDR3 DNA reads as TGTGCCAGCAGCTTAGGTGGGACAGGGGAAGGCTACACCTTC. Its translation is CASSLGGTGEGYTF.

The chain joins TRBV29-1 to TRBJ1-5; weak D call: TRBD1 (5 bases). There are 13 residues in the CDR3. Deletions cut 0 bases from V and 5 bases from J, with 8 bases between. The germline V gene has CDR1 SQVTM and CDR2 ANQGSEA. The CDR3 reads CSVEEGGDQPQHF. CDR3 coding DNA: TGCAGCGTTGAAGAGGGAGGGGATCAGCCCCAGCATTTT.

This clonotype was observed many times. At one boundary the junction diverges from the germline segment, which might be a read error. The rearrangement links TRBV28 to TRBJ2-7; 7 nucleotides align to TRBD1. The CDR3 extends over 14 amino acids. From germline, CDR1 is MDHEN and CDR2 SYDVKM. This CDR3 reads CASRQQGISNEQYF. The CDR3, as DNA: TGTGCCAGCAGACAACAGGGGATCTCCAACGAGCAGTACTTC. The full variable domain, with the rest looked up from reference TRBV28 and TRBJ2-7, is DVKVTQSSRYLVKRTGEKVFLECVQDMDHENMFWYRQDPGLGLRLIYFSYDVKMKEKGDIPEGYSVSREKKERFSLILESASTNQTSMYLCASRQQGISNEQYFGPGTRLTVT.

The rearrangement uses TRBV27 and TRBJ1-2; 9 positions agree with TRBD1. This CDR3 has 14 residues. Trimming took 4 bases from V and 4 from J; bases not matched to a gene: 4. Germline V lookup: CDR1 MNHEY, CDR2 SMNVEV (reference sequence). The CDR3 loop reads CASSSKTGGYGYTF. CDR3 bases: TGTGCCAGCAGTTCAAAGACAGGGGGCTATGGCTACACCTTC.

This rearrangement joins TRBV28 to TRBJ2-7, with a weak D call TRBD1 (6 bases). The CDR3 extends over 12 amino acids. CDR1 and CDR2 (germline): MDHEN, SYDVKM. The germline V and J ends were trimmed by 4 bases and 6 bases, with 10 bases remaining between them. The CDR3 sequence is CASSYRAFEQYF. The CDR3 coding sequence is TGTGCCAGCAGTTACAGGGCGTTCGAGCAGTACTTC. Looking up the rest from reference TRBV28 and TRBJ2-7 gives the full variable domain: DVKVTQSSRYLVKRTGEKVFLECVQDMDHENMFWYRQDPGLGLRLIYFSYDVKMKEKGDIPEGYSVSREKKERFSLILESASTNQTSMYLCASSYRAFEQYFGPGTRLTVT.

This clonotype was detected ten times or more. This chain links TRBV9 with TRBJ1-5; tentatively, D is TRBD1 (5 bases). The V end lost 2 bases, the J end lost 0 bases, and 9 bases lay between the germline ends. This CDR3 spans 15 amino acids. CDR1 SGDLS and CDR2 YYNGEE come from the germline V gene. DNA of the CDR3: TGTGCCAGCAGCGTGGGGGGGAATAGCAATCAGCCCCAGCATTTT. Translating gives CASSVGGNSNQPQHF. The full variable domain, its missing parts supplied by reference TRBV9 and TRBJ1-5, is DSGVTQTPKHLITATGQRVTLRCSPRSGDLSVYWYQQSLDQGLQFLIQYYNGEERAKGNILERFSAQQFPDLHSELNLSSLELGDSALYFCASSVGGNSNQPQHFGDGTRLSIL.

A remark on this clonotype: A junction end diverges from the germline sequence, so it may reflect a read error. The chain has TRBV2 and TRBJ2-2; 8 positions match TRBD1. The CDR3 runs 16 residues. Germline CDR1 SNHLY, CDR2 FYNNEI. The CDR3 sequence is CSSSDQGTGNTGELFF. CDR3 nucleotide sequence: TGTTCCAGCAGTGACCAGGGGACAGGGAACACCGGGGAGCTGTTTTTT.

The sample holds a few counts of this clonotype. The chain uses TRBV4-2 and TRBJ1-1; D call uncertain. V was clipped by 0 bases and J by 1 base, with 12 bases between them. Germline V lookup: CDR1 LGHNA, CDR2 YNFKEQ. The CDR3 is 16 amino acids. CDR3 nucleotides: TGTGCCAGCAGCCAAGATCAGGCGGCTCAGAACACTGAAGCTTTCTTT. Its protein is CASSQDQAAQNTEAFF.

The chain uses TRBV6-5 and TRBJ1-4; possible D gene TRBD1, 5 bases. This CDR3 is 16 amino acids long. Trimming stripped 0 bases from V and 8 bases from J, with 16 bases between. Germline V gene data show CDR1 as MNHEY and CDR2 as SVGAGI. CDR3 nucleotide sequence: TGTGCCAGCAGTTACTCGAGGTCCAGGGTGGGCGAAAAACTGTTTTTT. Its translation: CASSYSRSRVGEKLFF.

This clonotype showed up many times. J is TRBJ2-1 and V is TRBV27, with 7 bases lining up with TRBD2. This CDR3 is 18 amino acids long. Trimming cost V 3 bases and J 1 base; bases outside gene matches: 12. CDR1 is MNHEY and CDR2 is SMNVEV in the germline V gene (reference sequence). CDR3 bases: TGTGCCAGCAGTTTCGGGGGAGGGAAGGGGCGATCCTACAATGAGCAGTTCTTC. Protein product: CASSFGGGKGRSYNEQFF.

This clonotype showed up just a few times. The rearrangement uses TRBV10-3 and TRBJ2-3; 8 bases agree with TRBD1. The ends lost 10 bases at V and 3 bases at J; junction bases unmatched: 12. CDR3 size: 15 residues. From germline, CDR1 is ENHRY and CDR2 SYGVKD. The CDR3 protein is CATERQGARTDTQYF. Here the CDR3 DNA reads TGTGCCACCGAAAGGCAGGGGGCCCGTACAGATACGCAGTATTTT.

This clonotype has ten or more counts. The V and J genes are TRBV28 and TRBJ2-1; 13 positions agree with TRBD2. Germline V gives CDR1 MDHEN, CDR2 SYDVKM. The V and J ends lost 4 bases and 11 bases, in that order; junction bases with no gene match: 2. The CDR3 is 13 amino acids. The CDR3 sequence: CASSSGTSGKQFF. DNA of the CDR3: TGTGCCAGCAGTTCCGGGACTAGCGGGAAGCAGTTCTTC.

This sequence joins TRBV4-2 and TRBJ2-1, with TRBD2 matching over 14 bases. The trim removed 1 base at V and 9 bases at J, leaving 8 bases unmatched. CDR3 length equals 17 residues. Germline V gives CDR1 LGHNA, CDR2 YNFKEQ. The CDR3 DNA follows: TGTGCCAGCAGCCAAGCCCAGACTAGCGGGAGGGCAAGTGAGCAGTTCTTC. This translates into CASSQAQTSGRASEQFF.

This clonotype was seen repeatedly, ten times or more. The rearrangement uses TRBV28 and TRBJ1-6; 9 bases match TRBD1. V lost 5 bases to trimming and J lost 5 bases; unmatched junction nucleotides: 7. CDR3 length: 16 amino acids. From germline, CDR1 is MDHEN and CDR2 SYDVKM. CDR3 coding DNA: TGTGCCAGCAGTAAGACCGGGACAGGGAATAATTCACCCCTCCACTTT. Translated, it gives CASSKTGTGNNSPLHF.

This clonotype was seen many times. Here the CDR3 reads CASRESTGVAYEQYF. CDR3 bases: TGTGCCAGCAGGGAATCGACAGGGGTTGCCTACGAGCAGTACTTC. The chain combines TRBV2 with TRBJ2-7; TRBD1 agrees at 8 bases. V lost 6 bases to trimming and J lost 2 bases; unmatched junction nucleotides: 9. The CDR3 is made up of 15 amino acids. In germline, CDR1 is SNHLY, CDR2 FYNNEI.